This section outlines one TCR beta chain sequence together with its context. With 0 bases removed from V and 2 bases from J, the gap between germline ends came to 12 bases. CDR3 length: 16 residues. Germline V gene lookup returns CDR1 SGHRS and CDR2 YFSETQ. This sample was taken from a study of blood T cell repertoires in COVID-19. Study at large: Donors in the United States, Italy and Spain gave samples during acute or convalescent COVID-19. T cells, B-cell-depleted T cells, or PBMCs supplied cDNA or gDNA.

Study processing details: The assay estimated nucleated cells by amplifying reference gene primers. Produced via immunoSEQ multiplex PCR; TCRdb's table is partial and in-frame only. The V and J calls and the clone size are those of that table, but D and trimming were determined from the DNA. The data contain about 220,000 clones, around four fifths of them singletons. The clonotype comes from a man aged 25 to 40 with active or convalescent COVID-19. Material: peripheral blood. The chain uses TRBV5-1 and TRBJ2-1; tentatively, D is TRBD2 (6 bases). The CDR3, as DNA: TGCGCCAGCAGCTTGGTACCGCGGGGCACCTACAATGAGCAGTTCTTC. It yields the protein CASSLVPRGTYNEQFF.